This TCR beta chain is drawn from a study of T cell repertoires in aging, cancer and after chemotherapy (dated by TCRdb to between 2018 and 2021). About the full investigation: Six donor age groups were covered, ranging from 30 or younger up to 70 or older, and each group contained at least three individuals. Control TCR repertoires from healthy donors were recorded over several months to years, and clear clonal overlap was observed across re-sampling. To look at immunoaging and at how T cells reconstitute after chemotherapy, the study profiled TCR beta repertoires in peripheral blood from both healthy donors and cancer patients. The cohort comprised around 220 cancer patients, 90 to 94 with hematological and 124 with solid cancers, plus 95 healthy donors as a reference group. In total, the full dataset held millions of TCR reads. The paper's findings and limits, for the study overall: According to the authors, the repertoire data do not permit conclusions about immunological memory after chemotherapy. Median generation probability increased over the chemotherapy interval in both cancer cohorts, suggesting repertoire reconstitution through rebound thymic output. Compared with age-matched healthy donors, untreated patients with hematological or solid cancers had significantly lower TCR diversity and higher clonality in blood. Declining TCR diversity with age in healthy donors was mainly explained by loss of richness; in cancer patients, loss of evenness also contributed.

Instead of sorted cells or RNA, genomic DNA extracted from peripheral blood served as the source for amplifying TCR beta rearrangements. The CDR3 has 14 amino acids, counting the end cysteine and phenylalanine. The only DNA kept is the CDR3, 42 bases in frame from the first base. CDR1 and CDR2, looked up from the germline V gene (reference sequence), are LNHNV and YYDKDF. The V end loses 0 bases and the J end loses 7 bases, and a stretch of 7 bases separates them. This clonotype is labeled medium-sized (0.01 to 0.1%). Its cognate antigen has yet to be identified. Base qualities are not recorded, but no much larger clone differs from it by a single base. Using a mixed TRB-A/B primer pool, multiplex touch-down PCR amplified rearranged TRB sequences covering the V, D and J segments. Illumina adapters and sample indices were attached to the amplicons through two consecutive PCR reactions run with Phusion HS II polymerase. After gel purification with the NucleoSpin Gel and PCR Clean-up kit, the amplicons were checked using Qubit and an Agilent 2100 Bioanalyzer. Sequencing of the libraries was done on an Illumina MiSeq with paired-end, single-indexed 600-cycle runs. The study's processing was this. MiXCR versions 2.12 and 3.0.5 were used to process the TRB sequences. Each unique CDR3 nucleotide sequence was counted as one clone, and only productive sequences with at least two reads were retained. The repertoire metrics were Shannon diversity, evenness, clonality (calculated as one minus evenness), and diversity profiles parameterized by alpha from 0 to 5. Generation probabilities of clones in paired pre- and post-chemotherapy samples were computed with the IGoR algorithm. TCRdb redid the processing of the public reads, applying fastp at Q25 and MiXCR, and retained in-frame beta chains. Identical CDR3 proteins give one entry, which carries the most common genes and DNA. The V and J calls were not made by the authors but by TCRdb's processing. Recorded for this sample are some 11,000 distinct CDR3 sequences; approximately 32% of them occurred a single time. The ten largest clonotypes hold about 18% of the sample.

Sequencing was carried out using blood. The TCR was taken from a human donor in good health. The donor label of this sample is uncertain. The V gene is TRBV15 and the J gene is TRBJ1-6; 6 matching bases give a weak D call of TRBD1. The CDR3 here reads CATSRDTGNSPLHF. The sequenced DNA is TGTGCCACCAGCAGAGACACAGGGAATTCACCCCTCCACTTT.